This T cell receptor beta chain appears in the sequencing data of a study of control samples from healthy donors and cancer patients. V lost 0 bases and J 8 bases, leaving 9 bases between the germline ends. The CDR3 is 13 amino acids. Germline V gene sequence: CDR1 SGHRS, CDR2 YFSETQ. This table comes from immunoSEQ multiplex PCR, and its TCRdb copy is limited to in-frame clones, with some not included. This sample has around 200,000 clones, with roughly 94% found just once. This receptor was identified in a man aged 50 to 59 in good health. The chain combines TRBV5-1 with TRBJ1-3; D possibly corresponds to TRBD1 (5 bases). Sequences were obtained from blood. The CDR3 here is CASSLVGGDTIYF. The CDR3 DNA follows: TGCGCCAGCAGCTTGGTAGGAGGGGACACCATATATTTT. The entire variable domain, with the rest obtained from reference TRBV5-1 and TRBJ1-3, is as follows: KAGVTQTPRYLIKTRGQQVTLSCSPISGHRSVSWYQQTPGQGLQFLFEYFSETQRNKGNFPGRFSGRQFSNSRSEMNVSTLELGDSALYLCASSLVGGDTIYFGEGSWLTVV.